The source of this T cell receptor (beta chain) is a study of read filtering for tumor transcriptome and immune sequencing. About the study: DNase treatment preceded whole-transcriptome library preparation.

The library was built from around 400 ng RNA with molecular barcoded adaptors for alpha/delta and beta/gamma chains. TCRdb re-called the reads with MiXCR, one entry per CDR3 protein. Of tens of thousands of distinct CDR3 sequences listed, roughly 18% are singletons. Study-level results: Even smaller IR-seq throughput identified most shared clonotypes. The CD138-negative fraction was mixed bone marrow immune cells, not pure T cells. In IR-seq, single-read clonotypes were around four fifths of clonotypes but around 4% of reads.

Trimming removed 2 bases from V and 6 bases from J, with 11 bases in between. The germline V gene has CDR1 MDHEN and CDR2 SYDVKM. The CDR3 extends over 14 amino acids. Many counts were recorded for this clonotype. What it recognizes is unknown. This TCR was recovered from a donor aged 40 or older with multiple myeloma. The chain carries TRBV28 and TRBJ1-5, with D unclear. The material sequenced was a population of CD138-negative cells sorted from bone marrow. CDR3 loop: CASSLMSTGQPQHF. As DNA, the CDR3 is TGTGCCAGCAGTTTAATGTCAACTGGTCAGCCCCAGCATTTT.